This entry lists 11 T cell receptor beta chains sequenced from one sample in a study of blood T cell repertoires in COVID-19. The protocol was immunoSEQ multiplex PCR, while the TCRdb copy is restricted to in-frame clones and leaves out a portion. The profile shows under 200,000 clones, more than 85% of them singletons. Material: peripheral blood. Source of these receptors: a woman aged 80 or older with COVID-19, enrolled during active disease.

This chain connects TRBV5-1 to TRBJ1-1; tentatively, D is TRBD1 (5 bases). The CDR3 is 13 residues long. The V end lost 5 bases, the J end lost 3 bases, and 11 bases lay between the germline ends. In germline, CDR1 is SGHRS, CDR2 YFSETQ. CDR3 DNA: TGCGCCAGCAGTACTGACAGATACACTGAAGCTTTCTTT. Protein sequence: CASSTDRYTEAFF.

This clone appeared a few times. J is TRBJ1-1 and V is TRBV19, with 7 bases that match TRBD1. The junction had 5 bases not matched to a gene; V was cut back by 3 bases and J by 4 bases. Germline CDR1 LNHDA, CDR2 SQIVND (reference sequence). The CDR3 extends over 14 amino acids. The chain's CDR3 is CASSMRQGTTEAFF. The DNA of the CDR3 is TGTGCCAGTAGTATGCGACAGGGCACCACTGAAGCTTTCTTT.

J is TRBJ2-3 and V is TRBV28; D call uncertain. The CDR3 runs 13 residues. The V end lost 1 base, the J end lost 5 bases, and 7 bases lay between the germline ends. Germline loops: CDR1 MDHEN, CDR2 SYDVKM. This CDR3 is CASSLFSRDTQYF. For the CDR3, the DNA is TGTGCCAGCAGTTTATTTAGTCGAGATACGCAGTATTTT. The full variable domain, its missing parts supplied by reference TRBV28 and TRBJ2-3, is DVKVTQSSRYLVKRTGEKVFLECVQDMDHENMFWYRQDPGLGLRLIYFSYDVKMKEKGDIPEGYSVSREKKERFSLILESASTNQTSMYLCASSLFSRDTQYFGPGTRLTVL.

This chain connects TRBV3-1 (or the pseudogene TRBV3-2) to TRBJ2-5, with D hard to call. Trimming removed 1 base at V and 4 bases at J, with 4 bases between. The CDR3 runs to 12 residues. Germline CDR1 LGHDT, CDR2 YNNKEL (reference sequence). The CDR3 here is CASSQALETQYF. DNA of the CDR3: TGTGCCAGCAGCCAAGCGTTAGAGACCCAGTACTTC.

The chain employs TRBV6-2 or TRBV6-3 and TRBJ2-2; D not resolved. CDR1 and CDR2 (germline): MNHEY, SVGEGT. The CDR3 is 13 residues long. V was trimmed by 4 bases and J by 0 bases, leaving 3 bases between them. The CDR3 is CASSSTNTGELFF. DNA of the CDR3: TGTGCCAGCAGTTCTACGAACACCGGGGAGCTGTTTTTT.

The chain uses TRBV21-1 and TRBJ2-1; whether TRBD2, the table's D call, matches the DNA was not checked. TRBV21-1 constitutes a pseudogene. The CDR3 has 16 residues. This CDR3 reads CASSRSGGETYNEQFF. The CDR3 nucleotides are TGTGCCAGCAGCAGGTCGGGCGGGGAGACTTACAATGAGCAGTTCTTC.

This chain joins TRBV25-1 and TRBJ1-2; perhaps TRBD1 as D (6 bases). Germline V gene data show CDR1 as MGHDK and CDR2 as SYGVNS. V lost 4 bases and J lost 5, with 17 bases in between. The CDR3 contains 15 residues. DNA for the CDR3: TGTGCCAGCAGTGTGGGTAGTACAGGGTTGTATGGCTACACCTTC. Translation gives CASSVGSTGLYGYTF.

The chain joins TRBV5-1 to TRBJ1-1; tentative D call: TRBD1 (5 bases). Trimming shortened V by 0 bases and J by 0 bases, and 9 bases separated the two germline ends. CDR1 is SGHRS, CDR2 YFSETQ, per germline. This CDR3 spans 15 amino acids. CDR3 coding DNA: TGCGCCAGCAGCTTGGAGGGGCATTTGAACACTGAAGCTTTCTTT. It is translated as CASSLEGHLNTEAFF.

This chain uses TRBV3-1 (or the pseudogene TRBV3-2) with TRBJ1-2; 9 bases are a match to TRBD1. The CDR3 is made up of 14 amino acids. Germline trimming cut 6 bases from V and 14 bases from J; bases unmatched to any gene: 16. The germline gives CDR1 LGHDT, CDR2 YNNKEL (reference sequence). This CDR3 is CASSQTGGLSAWTF. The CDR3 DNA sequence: TGTGCCAGCAGTCAAACAGGGGGCCTCTCCGCTTGGACCTTC.

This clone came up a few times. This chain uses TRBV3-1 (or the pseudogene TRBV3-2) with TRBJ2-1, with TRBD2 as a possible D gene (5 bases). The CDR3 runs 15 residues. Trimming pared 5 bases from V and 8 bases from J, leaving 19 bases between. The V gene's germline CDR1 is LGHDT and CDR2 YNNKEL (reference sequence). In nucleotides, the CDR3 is TGTGCCAGCAGCAGAGGGAGAGTGCGCAGCGATGAGCAGTTCTTC. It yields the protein CASSRGRVRSDEQFF.

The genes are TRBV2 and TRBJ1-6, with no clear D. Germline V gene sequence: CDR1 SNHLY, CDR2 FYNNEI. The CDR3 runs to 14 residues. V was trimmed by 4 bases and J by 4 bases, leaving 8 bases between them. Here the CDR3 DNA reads TGTGCCAGCAGTGTAGGAGTATATAATTCACCCCTCCACTTT. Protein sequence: CASSVGVYNSPLHF.